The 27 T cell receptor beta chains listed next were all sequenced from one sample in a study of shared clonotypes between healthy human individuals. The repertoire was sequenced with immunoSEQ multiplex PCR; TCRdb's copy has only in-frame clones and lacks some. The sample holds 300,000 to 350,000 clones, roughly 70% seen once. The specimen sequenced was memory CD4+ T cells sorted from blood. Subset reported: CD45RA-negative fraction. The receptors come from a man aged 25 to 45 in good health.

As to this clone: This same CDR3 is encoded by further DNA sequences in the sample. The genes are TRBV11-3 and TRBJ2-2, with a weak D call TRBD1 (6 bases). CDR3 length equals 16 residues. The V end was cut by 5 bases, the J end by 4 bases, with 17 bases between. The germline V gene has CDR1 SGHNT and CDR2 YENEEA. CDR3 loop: CASSPGDRTGTGELFF. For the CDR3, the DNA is TGTGCCAGCAGCCCTGGAGACAGGACCGGCACCGGGGAGCTGTTTTTT.

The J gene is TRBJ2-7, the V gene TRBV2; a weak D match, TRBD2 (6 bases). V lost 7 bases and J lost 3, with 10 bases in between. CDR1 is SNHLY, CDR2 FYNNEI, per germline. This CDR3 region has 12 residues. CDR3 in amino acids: CASKGRYYEQYF. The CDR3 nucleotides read TGTGCCAGCAAGGGGAGGTACTACGAGCAGTACTTC. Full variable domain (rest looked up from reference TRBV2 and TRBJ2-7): EPEVTQTPSHQVTQMGQEVILRCVPISNHLYFYWYRQILGQKVEFLVSFYNNEISEKSEIFDDQFSVERPDGSNFTLKIRSTKLEDSAMYFCASKGRYYEQYFGPGTRLTVT.

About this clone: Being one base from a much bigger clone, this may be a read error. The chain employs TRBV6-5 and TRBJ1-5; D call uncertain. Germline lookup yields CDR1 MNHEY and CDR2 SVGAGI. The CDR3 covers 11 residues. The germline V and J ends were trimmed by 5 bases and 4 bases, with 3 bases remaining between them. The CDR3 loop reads CASSENQPQHF. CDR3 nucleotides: TGTGCCAGCAGTGAAAATCAGCCCCAGCATTTT.

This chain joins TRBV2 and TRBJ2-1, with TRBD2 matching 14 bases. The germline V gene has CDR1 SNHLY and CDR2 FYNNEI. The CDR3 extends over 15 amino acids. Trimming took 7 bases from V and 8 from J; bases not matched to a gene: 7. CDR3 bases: TGTGCCAGCAAGGGGACTAGCGGGAGTAACGATGAGCAGTTCTTC. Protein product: CASKGTSGSNDEQFF.

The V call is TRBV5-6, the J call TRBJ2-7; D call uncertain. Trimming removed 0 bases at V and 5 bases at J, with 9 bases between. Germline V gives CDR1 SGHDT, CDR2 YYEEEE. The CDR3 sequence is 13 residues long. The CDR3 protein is CASSLGSVHEQYF. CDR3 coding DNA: TGTGCCAGCAGCTTGGGGTCAGTTCACGAGCAGTACTTC. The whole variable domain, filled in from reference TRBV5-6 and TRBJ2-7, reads DAGVTQSPTHLIKTRGQQVTLRCSPKSGHDTVSWYQQALGQGPQFIFQYYEEEERQRGNFPDRFSGHQFPNYSSELNVNALLLGDSALYLCASSLGSVHEQYFGPGTRLTVT.

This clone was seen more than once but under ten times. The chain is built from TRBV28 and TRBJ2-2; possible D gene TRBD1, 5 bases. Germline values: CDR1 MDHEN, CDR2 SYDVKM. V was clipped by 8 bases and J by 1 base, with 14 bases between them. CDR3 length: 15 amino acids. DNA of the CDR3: TGTGCCAGCGCAGCCTTCCAGGGGAACACCGGGGAGCTGTTTTTT. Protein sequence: CASAAFQGNTGELFF.

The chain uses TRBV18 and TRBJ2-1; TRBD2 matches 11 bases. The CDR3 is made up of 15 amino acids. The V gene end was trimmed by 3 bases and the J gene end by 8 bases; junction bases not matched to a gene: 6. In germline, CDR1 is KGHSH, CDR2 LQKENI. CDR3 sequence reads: CASSPPGLAAHEQFF. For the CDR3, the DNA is TGTGCCAGCTCACCTCCGGGACTAGCGGCCCATGAGCAGTTCTTC.

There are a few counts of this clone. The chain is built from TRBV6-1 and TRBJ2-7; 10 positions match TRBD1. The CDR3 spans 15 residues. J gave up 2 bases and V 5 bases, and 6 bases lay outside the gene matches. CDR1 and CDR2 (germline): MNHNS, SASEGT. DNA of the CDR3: TGTGCCAGCAGTCGCCCGGGACAGGGGACCTACGAGCAGTACTTC. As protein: CASSRPGQGTYEQYF.

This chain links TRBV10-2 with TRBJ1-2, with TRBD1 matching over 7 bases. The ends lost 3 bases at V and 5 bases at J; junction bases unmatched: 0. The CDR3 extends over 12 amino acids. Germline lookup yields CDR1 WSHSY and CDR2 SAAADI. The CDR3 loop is CASSDRGYGYTF. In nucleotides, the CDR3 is TGCGCCAGCAGTGACAGGGGGTATGGCTACACCTTC.

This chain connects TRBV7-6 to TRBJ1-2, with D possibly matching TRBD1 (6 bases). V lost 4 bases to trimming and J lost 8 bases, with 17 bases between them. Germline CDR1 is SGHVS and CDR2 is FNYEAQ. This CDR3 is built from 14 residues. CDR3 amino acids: CASSSLTGAVGYTF. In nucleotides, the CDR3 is TGTGCCAGCAGCTCCCTGACAGGAGCGGTAGGCTACACCTTC.

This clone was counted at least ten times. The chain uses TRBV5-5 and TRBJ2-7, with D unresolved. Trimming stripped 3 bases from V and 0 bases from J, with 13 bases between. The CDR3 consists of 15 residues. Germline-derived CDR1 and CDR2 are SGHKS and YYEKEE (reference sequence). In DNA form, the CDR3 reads TGTGCCAGCAGCTCCGGCTCCCATAGCTCCTACGAGCAGTACTTC. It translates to CASSSGSHSSYEQYF.

CDR3 DNA: TGTGCCAGCAGCTTAATGGCGAGCGGGAGTAAAAACATTCAGTACTTC. The encoded protein is CASSLMASGSKNIQYF. The chain combines TRBV11-1 with TRBJ2-4, with TRBD2 identical over 8 bases. Germline-derived CDR1 and CDR2 are SGHAT and FQDESV (reference sequence). The ends lost 2 bases at V and 4 bases at J; junction bases unmatched: 7. The CDR3 spans 16 residues.

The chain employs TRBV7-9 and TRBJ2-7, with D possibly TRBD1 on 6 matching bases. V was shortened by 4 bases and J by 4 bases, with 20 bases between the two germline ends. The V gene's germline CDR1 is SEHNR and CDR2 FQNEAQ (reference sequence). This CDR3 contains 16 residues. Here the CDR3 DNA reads TGTGCCAGCAGCTCCTTGACCGGGACATGGAATTACGAGCAGTACTTC. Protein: CASSSLTGTWNYEQYF.

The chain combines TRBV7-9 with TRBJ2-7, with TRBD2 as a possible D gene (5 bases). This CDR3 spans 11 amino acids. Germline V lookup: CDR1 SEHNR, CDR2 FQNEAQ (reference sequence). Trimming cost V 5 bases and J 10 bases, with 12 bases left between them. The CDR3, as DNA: TGTGCCAGCAGCAAACAAGGGAGTCAGTACTTC. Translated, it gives CASSKQGSQYF. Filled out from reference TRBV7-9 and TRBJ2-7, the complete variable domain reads DTGVSQNPRHKITKRGQNVTFRCDPISEHNRLYWYRQTLGQGPEFLTYFQNEAQLEKSRLLSDRFSAERPKGSFSTLEIQRTEQGDSAMYLCASSKQGSQYFGPGTRLTVT.

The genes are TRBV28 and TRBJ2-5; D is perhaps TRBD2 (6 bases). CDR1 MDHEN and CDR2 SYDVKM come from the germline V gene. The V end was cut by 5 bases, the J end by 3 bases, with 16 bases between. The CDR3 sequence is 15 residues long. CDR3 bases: TGTGCCAGCAGTGGTCTGGGGGACTCGAAAGAGACCCAGTACTTC. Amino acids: CASSGLGDSKETQYF. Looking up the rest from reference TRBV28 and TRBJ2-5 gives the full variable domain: DVKVTQSSRYLVKRTGEKVFLECVQDMDHENMFWYRQDPGLGLRLIYFSYDVKMKEKGDIPEGYSVSREKKERFSLILESASTNQTSMYLCASSGLGDSKETQYFGPGTRLLVL.

Here the CDR3 DNA reads TGTGCCAGCTCACCACGGATTAGCAATGGCCACAATGAGCAGTTCTTC. Translating it yields CASSPRISNGHNEQFF. V usage is TRBV18 and J usage is TRBJ2-1; D is undetermined. This CDR3 region has 16 residues. Looked up from germline, CDR1 is KGHSH and CDR2 is LQKENI. Trimming stripped 1 base from V and 5 bases from J, with 15 bases between.

As DNA, the CDR3 is TGTGCCAGCAGGCTGAGGTACGGGGCCGGGGCCAACGTCCTGACTTTC. Its translation: CASRLRYGAGANVLTF. The gene calls are TRBV28 and TRBJ2-6, with D possibly called TRBD1 or TRBD2 (5 bases each). The CDR3 runs 16 residues. V was trimmed by 6 bases and J by 4 bases, leaving 16 bases between them. Germline lookup yields CDR1 MDHEN and CDR2 SYDVKM.

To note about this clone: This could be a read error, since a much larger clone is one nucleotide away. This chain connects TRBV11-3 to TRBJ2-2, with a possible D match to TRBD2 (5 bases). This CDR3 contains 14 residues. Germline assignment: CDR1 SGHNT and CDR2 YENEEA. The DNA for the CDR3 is TGTGCCAGCAGCTTAGTAACAGCCACCGGGGAGCTGCTTTTT. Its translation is CASSLVTATGELLF.

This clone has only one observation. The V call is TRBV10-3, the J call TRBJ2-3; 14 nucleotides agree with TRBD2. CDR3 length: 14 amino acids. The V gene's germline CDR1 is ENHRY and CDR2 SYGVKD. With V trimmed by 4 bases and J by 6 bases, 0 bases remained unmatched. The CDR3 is CAISGTSGRDTQYF. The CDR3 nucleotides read TGTGCCATCAGTGGGACTAGCGGGAGGGATACGCAGTATTTT.

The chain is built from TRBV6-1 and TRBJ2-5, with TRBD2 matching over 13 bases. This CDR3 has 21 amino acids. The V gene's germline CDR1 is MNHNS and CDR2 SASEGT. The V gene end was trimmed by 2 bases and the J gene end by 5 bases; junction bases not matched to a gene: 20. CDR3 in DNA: TGTGCCAGCAGTGAACGCGGCAGGGGGCTCCTAAGGACTAGCGGGAGCGAGACCCAGTACTTC. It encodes CASSERGRGLLRTSGSETQYF.

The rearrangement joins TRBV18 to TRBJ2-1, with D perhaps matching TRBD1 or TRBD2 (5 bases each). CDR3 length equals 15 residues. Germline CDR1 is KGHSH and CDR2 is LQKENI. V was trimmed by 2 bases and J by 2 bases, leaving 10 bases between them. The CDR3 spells CASSPVGGTYNEQFF. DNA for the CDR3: TGTGCCAGCTCACCAGTTGGGGGTACCTACAATGAGCAGTTCTTC.

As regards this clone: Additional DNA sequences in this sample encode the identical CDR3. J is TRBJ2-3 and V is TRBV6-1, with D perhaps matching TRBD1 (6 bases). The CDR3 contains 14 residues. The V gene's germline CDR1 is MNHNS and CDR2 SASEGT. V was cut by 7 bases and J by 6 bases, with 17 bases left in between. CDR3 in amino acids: CASTQGWGTDTQYF. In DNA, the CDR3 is TGTGCCAGCACACAGGGTTGGGGGACGGATACGCAGTATTTT.

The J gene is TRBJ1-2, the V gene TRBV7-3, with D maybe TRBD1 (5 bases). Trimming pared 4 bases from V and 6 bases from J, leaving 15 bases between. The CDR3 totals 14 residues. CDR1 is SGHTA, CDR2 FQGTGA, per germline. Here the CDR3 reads CASSSLVRDHGYTF. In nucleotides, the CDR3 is TGTGCCAGCAGCTCCCTTGTCAGGGATCATGGCTACACCTTC.

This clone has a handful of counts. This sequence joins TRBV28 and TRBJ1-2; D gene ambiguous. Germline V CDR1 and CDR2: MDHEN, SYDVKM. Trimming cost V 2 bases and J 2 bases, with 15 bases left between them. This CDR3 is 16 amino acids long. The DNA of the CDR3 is TGTGCCAGCAGTTTAAGGTTCGGACGGACGAACTATGGCTACACCTTC. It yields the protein CASSLRFGRTNYGYTF.

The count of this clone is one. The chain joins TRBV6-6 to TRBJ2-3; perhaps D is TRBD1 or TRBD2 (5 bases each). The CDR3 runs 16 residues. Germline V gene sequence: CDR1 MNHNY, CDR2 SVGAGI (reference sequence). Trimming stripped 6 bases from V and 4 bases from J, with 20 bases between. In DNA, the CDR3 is TGTGCCAGCAGGGACCTTGGGGGAGTACAGTCAGATACGCAGTATTTT. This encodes CASRDLGGVQSDTQYF.

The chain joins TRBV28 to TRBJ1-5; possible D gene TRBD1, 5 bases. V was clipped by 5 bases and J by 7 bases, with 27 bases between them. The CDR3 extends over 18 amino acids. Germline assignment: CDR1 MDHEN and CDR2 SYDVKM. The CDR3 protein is CASSRQLVLAGVSQPQHF. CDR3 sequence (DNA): TGTGCCAGCAGTCGACAGCTGGTTTTGGCTGGGGTAAGCCAGCCCCAGCATTTT.

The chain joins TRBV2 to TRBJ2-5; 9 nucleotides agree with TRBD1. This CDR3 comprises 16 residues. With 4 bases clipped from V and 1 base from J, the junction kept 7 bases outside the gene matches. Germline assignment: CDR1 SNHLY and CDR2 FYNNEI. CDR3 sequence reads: CASSGGQGDRQETQYF. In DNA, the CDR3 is TGTGCCAGCAGTGGGGGACAGGGAGATCGCCAAGAGACCCAGTACTTC.